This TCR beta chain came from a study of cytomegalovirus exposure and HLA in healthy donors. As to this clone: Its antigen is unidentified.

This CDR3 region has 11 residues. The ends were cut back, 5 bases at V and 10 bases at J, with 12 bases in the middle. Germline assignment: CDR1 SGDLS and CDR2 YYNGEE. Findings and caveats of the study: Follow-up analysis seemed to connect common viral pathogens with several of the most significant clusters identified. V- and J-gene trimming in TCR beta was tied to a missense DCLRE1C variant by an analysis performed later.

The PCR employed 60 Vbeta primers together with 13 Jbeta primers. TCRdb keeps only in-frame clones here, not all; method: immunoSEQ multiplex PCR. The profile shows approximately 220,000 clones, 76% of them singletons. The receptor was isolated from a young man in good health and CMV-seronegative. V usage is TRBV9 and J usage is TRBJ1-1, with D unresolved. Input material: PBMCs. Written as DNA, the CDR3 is TGTGCCAGCAGTCCCACGGTGCGAGCTTTCTTT. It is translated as CASSPTVRAFF.